These T cell receptor beta chains were read from a single sample in a study of blood T cell repertoires in COVID-19. TCRdb keeps only in-frame clones here, not all; method: immunoSEQ multiplex PCR. The sample yields 300,000 to 400,000 clones, approximately 90% seen once. The material sequenced was peripheral blood. Every receptor here comes from a woman aged 18 to 35 who had recovered from COVID-19. CDR3s include the opening cysteine and the closing phenylalanine or tryptophan. The order of the fields is clone size, J gene, D gene, V gene, CDR3 DNA, CDR3 protein. D genes are given only for firm matches. Rows give clone size only sometimes, using once, few, many, or a class for an expanded clone.

.,TRBJ1-6,TRBD1,TRBV7-9,TGTGCCAGCAGCCCCGGACAGGATAATTCACCCCTCCACTTT,CASSPGQDNSPLHF
.,TRBJ2-2,TRBD2,TRBV5-4,TGTGCCAGCAGCTTGGATCGGGAGGGTATTGTGGCCGGGGAGCTGTTTTTT,CASSLDREGIVAGELFF
once,TRBJ2-1,TRBD2,TRBV10-3,TGTGCCATCAGTGATAAACTAGCGGCTGGTGAGCAGTTCTTC,CAISDKLAAGEQFF
.,TRBJ2-2,TRBD2,TRBV10-2,TGCGCCAGCAACCCGGGACTAGCGGGAGCGGTCAACACCGGGGAGCTGTTTTTT,CASNPGLAGAVNTGELFF
.,TRBJ2-5,.,TRBV9,TGTGCCAGCAGCGTCGGAGCGGCCAAAAAAGAGACCCAGTACTTC,CASSVGAAKKETQYF
.,TRBJ2-3,.,TRBV27,TGTGCCAGCAGTTCAGCAGGGTACACAGATACGCAGTATTTT,CASSSAGYTDTQYF
once,TRBJ1-5,.,TRBV5-1,TGCGCCAGCAGCTTGGACGGGTTGGGGCCCCAGCATTTT,CASSLDGLGPQHF
.,TRBJ1-1,.,TRBV9,TGTGCCAGCAGCGTAGGGCAGGGCTGGGAAGCTTTCTTT,CASSVGQGWEAFF
few,TRBJ2-3,.,TRBV7-6,TGTGCCAGCAGCCCGGGACTTGGTTACGATACGCAGTATTTT,CASSPGLGYDTQYF
.,TRBJ2-1,.,TRBV28,TGTGCCAGCATTGGCCCAACATCCGATGAGCAGTTCTTC,CASIGPTSDEQFF
.,TRBJ1-1,TRBD1,TRBV11-3,TGTGCCAGCAGCCGCGACAGGGTTGGGGTTGAAGCTTTCTTT,CASSRDRVGVEAFF
.,TRBJ2-1,TRBD2,TRBV24-1,TGTGCCACCTCACTAGCGGCATACAATGAGCAGTTCTTC,CATSLAAYNEQFF
few,TRBJ1-1,.,TRBV6-2/TRBV6-3,TGTGCCAGCAGTCAAGAACAGGGTAGGAACACTGAAGCTTTCTTT,CASSQEQGRNTEAFF
.,TRBJ1-6,.,TRBV18,TGTGCCAGCTCACCACCGAGCAATAATTCACCCCTCCACTTT,CASSPPSNNSPLHF
.,TRBJ2-2,TRBD1,TRBV6-2/TRBV6-3,TGTGCCAGCAGTTACCCAGGAGGGACAGGCGACACCGGGGAGCTGTTTTTT,CASSYPGGTGDTGELFF
.,TRBJ1-2,TRBD1,TRBV19,TGTGCCAGTTGCCTCCGGGACAGGGACTACACCTTC,CASCLRDRDYTF
once,TRBJ2-3,.,TRBV28,TGTGCCAGCAGTCAGGCGAATGGGGATACGCAGTATTTT,CASSQANGDTQYF
.,TRBJ1-1,TRBD1,TRBV10-3,TGTGCCATCAGCAGGACAGGGGAAGACACTGAAGCTTTCTTT,CAISRTGEDTEAFF
.,TRBJ1-1,.,TRBV30,TGTGCCTGGAGTGTACTAAACAGGCCGGCTTTCTTT,CAWSVLNRPAFF
.,TRBJ2-1,.,TRBV7-2,TGTGCCAGCAGCTTTAACGCCTTCAGACGAGGCAATGAGCAGTTCTTC,CASSFNAFRRGNEQFF
.,TRBJ1-5,.,TRBV7-9,TGTGCCAGCAGCTACAGTAGCAATCAGCCCCAGCATTTT,CASSYSSNQPQHF
.,TRBJ2-1,TRBD2,TRBV3-1/TRBV3-2,TGTGCCAGCAGCCAGTGGGAGGGGTCTAGCGGGAGGCCCTATGAGCAGTTCTTC,CASSQWEGSSGRPYEQFF
.,TRBJ2-3,.,TRBV5-1,TGCGCCAGCAGCCTAGGTTGGGGGGTAAGGGATTTGGATACGCAGTATTTT,CASSLGWGVRDLDTQYF
.,TRBJ1-5,.,TRBV2,TGTGCCAGCAGTGGGACAGCCGCGGGCAATCAGCCCCAGCATTTT,CASSGTAAGNQPQHF
.,TRBJ2-3,.,TRBV6-4,TGTGCCAGCAGTGACGGACCGGGGGAGTTGGGTACGCAGTATTTT,CASSDGPGELGTQYF
.,TRBJ2-2,.,TRBV12-3/TRBV12-4,TGTGCCAGCAGTCAGAATTTAGAGCTGTTTTTT,CASSQNLELFF
.,TRBJ2-1,TRBD2,TRBV4-1,TGCGCCAGCAGCCAGCTACTAGCGGGCGATACCTACAATGAGCAGTTCTTC,CASSQLLAGDTYNEQFF
once,TRBJ1-2,.,TRBV18,TGTGCCAGCTCATCGATGGGCCAGTCCTATGGCTACACCTTC,CASSSMGQSYGYTF
.,TRBJ1-2,.,TRBV6-5,TGTGCCGGCCGGGGGGCCAGCTCGTATGGCTACACCTTC,CAGRGASSYGYTF
.,TRBJ2-3,TRBD2,TRBV19,TGTGCCAGCAGCGGGGGTTTTACAGATACGCAGTATTTT,CASSGGFTDTQYF
.,TRBJ1-2,.,TRBV9,TGTGCCAGCAGCCCCTCGCCGGGACACAATTCGAACTATGGCTACACCTTC,CASSPSPGHNSNYGYTF
.,TRBJ2-3,TRBD2,TRBV9,TGTGCCAGCAGCGAGAGTCCTGGAGGCGGGGGAACAGATACGCAGTATTTT,CASSESPGGGGTDTQYF
.,TRBJ1-5,.,TRBV7-8,TGTGCCAGCAGCCGGACAGAGTATCAGCCCCAGCATTTT,CASSRTEYQPQHF
.,TRBJ2-5,.,TRBV11-2,TGTGCCAGCAGCCCCGGAGTCCAAGAGACCCAGTACTTC,CASSPGVQETQYF
.,TRBJ1-4,TRBD1,TRBV5-6,TGTGCCAGCAGCTTTGGACAGGCGGAACATGAAAAACTGTTTTTT,CASSFGQAEHEKLFF
.,TRBJ2-3,TRBD2,TRBV27,TGTGCCAGCAGTTTCCTAGCGGGACTGGGGTTGGATACGCAGTATTTT,CASSFLAGLGLDTQYF
once,TRBJ1-1,.,TRBV5-6,TGTGCCAGCAGCTGGGCGTGGGGGGGACACACTGAAGCTTTCTTT,CASSWAWGGHTEAFF
.,TRBJ1-4,.,TRBV4-3,TGCGCCAGCGCACCGACACGAAATAATGAAAAACTGTTTTTT,CASAPTRNNEKLFF
.,TRBJ2-5,TRBD1,TRBV6-7,TGTGCCAGCAGTTCCAGGGGGCTAGAGGAGACCCAGTACTTC,CASSSRGLEETQYF
.,TRBJ2-1,TRBD2,TRBV11-3,TGTGCCAGCAGCTTAGGGTCTTATACTAGCGGGAGTAACTCCTACAATGAGCAGTTCTTC,CASSLGSYTSGSNSYNEQFF
.,TRBJ1-1,.,TRBV15,TGTGCCACCAGCGTCCGAGGGGAGGTGAACACTGAAGCTTTCTTT,CATSVRGEVNTEAFF
.,TRBJ1-6,.,TRBV5-1,TGCGCCAGCAGTACCCGGGGGGGGAATTCACCCCTCCACTTT,CASSTRGGNSPLHF
.,TRBJ1-1,.,TRBV3-1/TRBV3-2,TGTGCCAGCAGCCAAGAGGTCGGGGACACTGAAGCTTTCTTT,CASSQEVGDTEAFF
.,TRBJ2-3,TRBD1,TRBV3-1/TRBV3-2,TGTGCCAGCAGCCAAGACTGGACAGGGATAACAGATACGCAGTATTTT,CASSQDWTGITDTQYF
.,TRBJ1-1,TRBD1,TRBV5-1,TGCGCCAGCAGCTTGGGGGACAGGGTCCACACTGAAGCTTTCTTT,CASSLGDRVHTEAFF
.,TRBJ2-2,TRBD2,TRBV4-3,TGCGCCAGCAGCCAAGATTTTTTAGGGGAATGGGCGGGAGGATTTTACACCGGGGAGCTGTTTTTT,CASSQDFLGEWAGGFYTGELFF
once,TRBJ2-1,TRBD2,TRBV5-5,TGTGCCAGCAGCTTGTGGCTAGCGGACTACAATGAGCAGTTCTTC,CASSLWLADYNEQFF
.,TRBJ2-1,TRBD2,TRBV19,TGTGCCAGTAGTAGGACTAGGAGCTCCTACAATGAGCAGTTCTTC,CASSRTRSSYNEQFF
.,TRBJ1-5,TRBD1,TRBV10-2,TGCGCCAGCAGTGAGGGACAGGGCGGTCAGCCCCAGCATTTT,CASSEGQGGQPQHF
.,TRBJ2-3,.,TRBV9,TGTGCCAGCAGCGTAGGCAGGGGTGAAGATACGCAGTATTTT,CASSVGRGEDTQYF
.,TRBJ2-1,TRBD2,TRBV10-3,TGTGCCATCACCGGAGCGGGAGGGCCGTGGAATGAGCAGTTCTTC,CAITGAGGPWNEQFF
.,TRBJ2-3,.,TRBV5-1,TGCGCCAGCAGCTTGGGTAGAGCCTCCTTCGCAGATACGCAGTATTTT,CASSLGRASFADTQYF
.,TRBJ2-5,TRBD1,TRBV2,TGTGCCAGCAGGGAAGACAGGGGCCAAGAGACCCAGTACTTC,CASREDRGQETQYF